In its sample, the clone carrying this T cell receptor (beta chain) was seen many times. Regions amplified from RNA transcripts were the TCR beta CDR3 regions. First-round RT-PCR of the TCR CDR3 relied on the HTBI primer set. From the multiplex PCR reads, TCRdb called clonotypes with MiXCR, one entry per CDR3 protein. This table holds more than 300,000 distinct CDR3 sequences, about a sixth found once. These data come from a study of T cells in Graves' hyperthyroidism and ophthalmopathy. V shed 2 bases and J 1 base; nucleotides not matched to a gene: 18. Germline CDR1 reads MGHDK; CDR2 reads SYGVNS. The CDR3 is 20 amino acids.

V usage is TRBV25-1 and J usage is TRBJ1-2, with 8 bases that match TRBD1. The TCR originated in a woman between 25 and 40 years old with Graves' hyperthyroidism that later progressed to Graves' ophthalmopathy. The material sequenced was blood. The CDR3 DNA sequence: TGTGCCAGCAGTGAAAGCGTAGCGGGGACAGGCTGGGGCAATAACTATGGCTACACCTTC. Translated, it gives CASSESVAGTGWGNNYGYTF.